This TCR beta chain was recovered during a study of chemoradiotherapy in HPV16-positive cancers. Broader study findings: During treatment, candidate HPV-specific clones and E7-related motifs expanded in tumor.

Germline loops: CDR1 GTSNPN, CDR2 SVGIG (reference sequence). The CDR3 is 14 residues long. Between the trimmed V and J ends, which lost 0 bases and 3 bases, there was a span of 9 bases. Measured with immunoSEQ multiplex PCR; TCRdb has only the in-frame clones, and not every one. The sample lists approximately 8,200 clones, 55% to 70% occurring once. Concerning this clone itself: Antigen specificity is unknown.

The TCR was taken from a human donor with HPV-associated anogenital cancer. Sample collection occurred from a patient who underwent chemoradiotherapy. The chain uses TRBV30 and TRBJ1-3; D unresolved. In nucleotides, the CDR3 is TGTGCCTGGAGTGTAGTTGCCGGTGGAAACACCATATATTTT. It yields the protein CAWSVVAGGNTIYF. Together with reference TRBV30 and TRBJ1-3, the CDR3 gives the full variable domain: SQTIHQWPATLVQPVGSPLSLECTVEGTSNPNLYWYRQAAGRGLQLLFYSVGIGQISSEVPQNLSASRPQDRQFILSSKKLLLSDSGFYLCAWSVVAGGNTIYFGEGSWLTVV.